The sequence of this TCR beta chain was determined in a study of OX40 agonist ivuxolimab in advanced cancers. This clone occurred a few times. The antigen remains unidentified. This CDR3 comprises 15 residues. V lost 5 bases, J lost 6 bases, and 14 bases lay in between. The germline gives CDR1 SGHTA, CDR2 FQGNSA. Study-wide findings and caveats: Some of the lowest clonal expansion was seen in partial responders at 0.1-3.0 mg/kg. At 0.1 to 3.0 mg/kg, CD4+ and CD8+ blood T cells expanded clonally by week 6. In CD8+ T cells, expanded clones were on average more numerous than in CD4+.

Libraries were prepared by immunoSEQ multiplex PCR; TCRdb keeps only in-frame clonotypes and omits some of them. The sample records about 50,000 clones, around 79% being singletons. The TCR originated in an adult with an advanced solid tumor such as melanoma, head and neck, liver or kidney cancer. V usage is TRBV7-2 and J usage is TRBJ1-6; the D gene is possibly TRBD1 (5 bases). Sequences were derived from CD4+ or CD8+ T cells sorted from blood, sampled in a trial of the OX40 agonist ivuxolimab. Written as DNA, the CDR3 is TGTGCCAGCAGCCTAAGGGACGGCTCTAATTCACCCCTCCACTTT. This translates into CASSLRDGSNSPLHF.